This entry features one T cell receptor (beta chain) sequence. Antigen specificity is unknown. The CDR3 consists of 14 residues. Per germline, CDR1 PRHDT and CDR2 FYEKMQ (reference sequence). Trimming stripped 0 bases from V and 5 bases from J, with 8 bases between. This specimen belongs to a study of chemoradiotherapy in HPV16-positive cancers. Study as a whole: Functional T-cell assays on a couple of HPV16-positive patients' cells defined candidate HPV-specific clones and common TCR motifs.

General study points: The functional HPV-specific definition rests on just a couple of HPV16-positive patients. In HPV16-positive patients, HPV-responsive T-cell expansion tracked better recurrence-free survival.

Sequencing was performed with immunoSEQ multiplex PCR; in TCRdb, only in-frame clones are kept and a portion is missing. Among about 1,400 clones, approximately 83% were seen once, and the ten largest hold roughly 8.2%. The sequence was obtained from a human donor with HPV-associated anogenital cancer. The source material was tumor tissue, sampled from a patient who underwent chemoradiotherapy. The chain combines TRBV13 with TRBJ2-4; D unclear. The CDR3 loop is CASSLGYWENIQYF. The CDR3 nucleotides read TGTGCCAGCAGCTTAGGCTACTGGGAAAACATTCAGTACTTC.